These T cell receptor beta chains were read from a single sample in a study of regulatory T cells in long-lasting Graves disease. From the multiplex PCR reads, TCRdb called clonotypes with MiXCR, one entry per CDR3 protein. The table records 530,000 or so distinct CDR3 sequences, about 13% of them present only once. The same data also went into a second study, on T cells in Graves' hyperthyroidism and ophthalmopathy.

The specimen comprised peripheral blood mononuclear cells (PBMCs), sampled at new diagnosis, from a patient treated with antithyroid drugs. Source of these receptors: a man younger than 45 with Graves disease. Both conserved end residues are part of each CDR3. A D gene is named only where the DNA matches it firmly. Clone size is given for some rows only: seen once, a few or many times, or a class if the clone is expanded.

>-|TRBV27|TRBJ1-1|12|many
CASSHKNTEAFF
TGTGCCAGCAGTCACAAGAACACTGAAGCTTTCTTT
>TRBD2|TRBV6-2/TRBV6-3|TRBJ2-7|14|many
CASSYSGTSHEQYF
TGTGCCAGCAGTTACTCCGGGACTAGTCACGAGCAGTACTTC
>-|TRBV11-1|TRBJ2-1|14|once
CASSLANLGFEQFF
TGTGCCAGCAGCTTAGCGAACTTGGGTTTTGAGCAGTTCTTC
>-|TRBV6-1|TRBJ1-1|17|-
CASSRRGGRTVNTEAFF
TGTGCCAGCAGCCGACGAGGGGGGAGGACCGTGAACACTGAAGCTTTCTTT
>TRBD2|TRBV10-2|TRBJ2-3|18|-
CASSGRGASGSSTDTQYF
TGCGCCAGCAGTGGCAGAGGAGCTAGCGGGAGTAGCACAGATACGCAGTATTTT
>-|TRBV29-1|TRBJ2-2|13|few
CSAGVPNTGELFF
TGCAGCGCCGGAGTGCCAAACACCGGGGAGCTGTTTTTT
>TRBD2|TRBV5-6|TRBJ2-3|17|few
CASSLAWAGGPPDTQYF
TGTGCCAGCAGCTTGGCCTGGGCGGGAGGGCCCCCAGATACGCAGTATTTT
>-|TRBV27|TRBJ1-5|13|many
CASSLLRDQPQHF
TGTGCCAGCAGTTTATTGCGTGATCAGCCCCAGCATTTT
>TRBD2|TRBV6-1|TRBJ2-1|15|-
CASSASSGASVEQFF
TGTGCCAGCAGTGCATCTAGCGGGGCCTCTGTTGAGCAGTTCTTC
>-|TRBV27|TRBJ1-1|15|many
CASSLGTTGNTEAFF
TGTGCCAGCAGTTTAGGGACAACGGGGAACACTGAAGCTTTCTTT
>-|TRBV15|TRBJ1-2|13|few
CATTASRGYGYTF
TGTGCCACCACGGCATCTCGGGGCTATGGCTACACCTTC
>-|TRBV6-1|TRBJ2-7|13|many
CASSGTATYEQYF
TGTGCCAGCAGTGGGACGGCAACCTACGAGCAGTACTTC
>-|TRBV25-1|TRBJ2-3|14|many
CASSDPRGTDTQYF
TGTGCCAGCAGTGATCCCAGGGGCACAGATACGCAGTATTTT
>-|TRBV2|TRBJ2-1|13|many
CASSGPRHNEQFF
TGTGCCAGCAGTGGACCGAGACACAATGAGCAGTTCTTC
>TRBD1|TRBV9|TRBJ2-5|15|-
CASSLGQVLRETQYF
TGTGCCAGCAGCCTCGGACAGGTCCTCCGAGAGACCCAGTACTTC
>-|TRBV6-1|TRBJ2-1|13|few
CATQTLATNEQFF
TGTGCCACCCAAACATTAGCTACCAATGAGCAGTTCTTC
>TRBD2|TRBV19|TRBJ2-2|14|-
CASRQLAGPGELFF
TGTGCCAGTAGACAACTAGCGGGCCCCGGGGAGCTGTTTTTT
>-|TRBV30|TRBJ1-5|15|few
CAWCSGRGGNQPQHF
TGTGCCTGGTGCTCGGGGCGGGGGGGAAATCAGCCCCAGCATTTT
>-|TRBV12-5|TRBJ1-5|15|many
CASGSRDGQNQPQHF
TGTGCTAGTGGTTCGCGGGACGGCCAAAATCAGCCCCAGCATTTT
>-|TRBV24-1|TRBJ2-6|15|few
CATTDSISGANVLTF
TGTGCCACCACCGACAGCATCTCTGGGGCCAACGTCCTGACTTTC
>TRBD2|TRBV5-1|TRBJ2-3|12|many
CASRIAGDTQYF
TGCGCCAGCAGGATAGCGGGAGATACGCAGTATTTT
>-|TRBV10-3|TRBJ1-6|14|-
CAIGERGPNSPLHF
TGTGCCATCGGGGAAAGAGGGCCTAATTCACCCCTCCACTTT
>TRBD1|TRBV6-2/TRBV6-3|TRBJ2-1|15|many
CATRDRFSSYNEQFF
TGTGCCACCAGGGACAGGTTTAGCTCCTACAATGAGCAGTTCTTC
>TRBD1|TRBV6-5|TRBJ2-1|16|-
CASSYSDRGLNNEQFF
TGTGCCAGCAGTTACTCGGACAGGGGGTTAAACAATGAGCAGTTCTTC
>-|TRBV24-1|TRBJ2-1|15|many
CATSDSSYPFNEQFF
TGTGCCACCAGTGATTCTTCGTACCCTTTCAATGAGCAGTTCTTC
>-|TRBV20-1|TRBJ2-7|14|many
CSARDSETPYEQYF
TGCAGTGCTAGAGATTCCGAGACCCCCTACGAGCAGTACTTC
>-|TRBV24-1|TRBJ2-3|12|few
CATSEATNTQYF
TGTGCCACCAGTGAGGCGACTAATACGCAGTATTTT
>TRBD2|TRBV24-1|TRBJ2-6|18|many
CATSDTSGDTSGANVLTF
TGTGCCACCAGTGATACTAGCGGGGATACCTCTGGGGCCAACGTCCTGACTTTC
>-|TRBV7-9|TRBJ2-7|12|-
CASSRDFDEQYF
TGTGCCAGCAGCCGGGATTTCGACGAGCAGTACTTC
>-|TRBV29-1|TRBJ2-1|10|many
CSGRNNEQFF
TGCAGCGGGAGGAACAATGAGCAGTTCTTC
>TRBD2|TRBV24-1|TRBJ2-1|16|-
CATSDHTSGRGGEQFF
TGTGCCACCAGTGATCATACTAGCGGGAGGGGGGGTGAGCAGTTCTTC
>TRBD1|TRBV11-2|TRBJ2-3|17|-
CASSFHGGQSNTDTQYF
TGTGCCAGCAGCTTTCATGGGGGACAGTCCAACACAGATACGCAGTATTTT
>-|TRBV7-8|TRBJ2-3|16|-
CASSLAGWLGGDTQYF
TGTGCCAGCAGCTTAGCCGGGTGGCTAGGAGGAGATACGCAGTATTTT
>TRBD2|TRBV7-9|TRBJ2-7|15|many
CASSPPLAASYEQYF
TGTGCCAGCAGTCCCCCACTAGCGGCGTCCTACGAGCAGTACTTC
>-|TRBV3-1|TRBJ2-7|13|many
CASSQGGRDEQYF
TGTGCCAGCAGCCAAGGGGGTCGGGACGAGCAGTACTTC
>-|TRBV7-8|TRBJ2-1|14|many
CASSLEPPGQGQFF
TGTGCCAGCAGCTTAGAGCCCCCGGGCCAGGGGCAGTTCTTC
>TRBD2|TRBV28|TRBJ2-3|14|many
CASSRQSGGGSQYF
TGTGCCAGCAGCAGACAGAGCGGGGGGGGGTCGCAGTATTTT
>TRBD2|TRBV7-4|TRBJ2-7|18|many
CASIVKTSGRAASYEQYF
TGTGCCAGCATCGTAAAGACTAGCGGGAGGGCAGCGTCCTACGAGCAGTACTTC
>-|TRBV29-1|TRBJ1-2|12|many
CSVGSHNYGYTF
TGCAGCGTGGGATCACATAACTATGGCTACACCTTC
>TRBD2|TRBV20-1|TRBJ2-1|20|few
CSARDGLAGSYLSCYNEQFF
TGCAGTGCTAGAGATGGGCTAGCGGGGTCGTATCTCAGCTGCTACAATGAGCAGTTCTTC
>-|TRBV24-1|TRBJ2-5|13|many
CATSDLEGETQYF
TGTGCCACCAGTGATTTGGAAGGTGAGACCCAGTACTTC
>TRBD2|TRBV2|TRBJ2-5|15|many
CASSGNSGRGETQYF
TGTGCCAGCAGTGGAAATAGCGGGAGGGGAGAGACCCAGTACTTC
>TRBD1|TRBV30|TRBJ2-7|15|-
CAWGTGTGFVHEQYF
TGTGCCTGGGGGACCGGGACAGGGTTCGTCCACGAGCAGTACTTC
>-|TRBV11-1|TRBJ2-3|12|many
CASSLYADTQYF
TGTGCCAGCAGCTTATACGCAGATACGCAGTATTTT
>-|TRBV3-1|TRBJ1-1|13|many
CASGTGQKPEAFF
TGTGCCAGCGGTACCGGGCAGAAGCCTGAAGCTTTCTTT
>-|TRBV6-1|TRBJ1-1|16|many
CASSNRIGRVNTEAFF
TGTGCCAGCAGCAATAGGATAGGGAGAGTAAACACTGAAGCTTTCTTT
>TRBD1|TRBV25-1|TRBJ1-5|14|many
CASSGDRVYQPQHF
TGTGCCAGCAGTGGAGACAGGGTCTATCAGCCCCAGCATTTT
>-|TRBV12-3/TRBV12-4|TRBJ1-1|14|-
CASTTGLYRGEALF
TGTGCCAGCACCACGGGATTGTATCGAGGTGAAGCCCTCTTT
>TRBD2|TRBV5-6|TRBJ2-7|14|many
CASSIAGVAYEQYF
TGTGCCAGCAGCATAGCGGGAGTGGCCTACGAGCAGTACTTC
>TRBD1|TRBV20-1|TRBJ2-7|13|many
CSAIRGSGGEQYF
TGCAGTGCCATCAGGGGGTCCGGAGGCGAGCAGTACTTC
>-|TRBV19|TRBJ1-5|15|-
CASNDLLDSNQPQHF
TGTGCCAGTAACGACCTTTTGGATAGCAATCAGCCCCAGCATTTT
>-|TRBV5-6|TRBJ2-1|13|few
CASSLLWGTEQFF
TGTGCCAGCAGCTTGCTTTGGGGAACTGAGCAGTTCTTC
>-|TRBV6-6|TRBJ2-5|16|-
CASSYSGNALKETQYF
TGTGCCAGCAGTTACTCGGGAAACGCCTTGAAAGAGACCCAGTACTTC
>-|TRBV10-3|TRBJ1-4|15|-
CAISESEPGREKLFF
TGTGCCATCAGTGAGTCAGAACCCGGACGGGAAAAACTGTTTTTT
>-|TRBV2|TRBJ2-3|14|many
CASSASRGQDTQYF
TGTGCCAGCAGTGCCTCGAGGGGACAAGATACGCAGTATTTT
>TRBD2|TRBV30|TRBJ2-3|13|many
CAWSGGGTDTQYF
TGTGCCTGGAGCGGGGGGGGCACAGATACGCAGTATTTT
>-|TRBV5-1|TRBJ2-1|13|many
CASRRGPYNEQFF
TGCGCCAGCAGGAGAGGACCCTACAATGAGCAGTTCTTC
>TRBD2|TRBV5-1|TRBJ2-7|14|many
CASSVSGTIYEQYF
TGCGCCAGCAGCGTCTCCGGGACTATCTACGAGCAGTACTTC